This TCR beta chain was obtained from a study of blood T cell repertoires in COVID-19. At the level of the study: Material from acute and convalescent COVID-19 was sourced from the United States, Italy and Spain.

In the original processing: Reference gene primers were amplified, and this amplification served to estimate nucleated cell counts. Method: immunoSEQ multiplex PCR; TCRdb's copy keeps in-frame clones and lacks some. V and J calls and clone size are given by that table; D and trimming were obtained from the DNA. The repertoire includes more than 300,000 clones, about 86% of them detected once, and approximately 1.3% sits in the top ten. CDR3 length: 13 amino acids. CDR1 and CDR2 (germline): LGHDT, YNNKEL (reference sequence). V gave up 2 bases and J gave up 7 bases, with 9 bases separating them. This clonotype was obtained from a woman aged 50 to 60 with acute or convalescent COVID-19. V gene TRBV3-1 (or the pseudogene TRBV3-2) combines with J gene TRBJ1-5; D unresolved. The sequencing sample was made of peripheral blood. CDR3 sequence reads: CASSQMGSQPQHF. Here the CDR3 DNA reads TGTGCCAGCAGCCAAATGGGGAGCCAGCCCCAGCATTTT.